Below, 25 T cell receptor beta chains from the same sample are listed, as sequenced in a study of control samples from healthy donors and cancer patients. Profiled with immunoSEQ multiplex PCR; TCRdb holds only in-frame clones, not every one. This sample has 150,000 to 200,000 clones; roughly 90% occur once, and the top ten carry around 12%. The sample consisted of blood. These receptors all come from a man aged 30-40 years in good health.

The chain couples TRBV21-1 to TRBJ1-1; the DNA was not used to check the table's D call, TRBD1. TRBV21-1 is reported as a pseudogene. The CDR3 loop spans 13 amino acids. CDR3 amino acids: CASTRTGGTEAFF. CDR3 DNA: TGTGCCAGCACCCGGACAGGGGGGACTGAAGCTTTCTTT.

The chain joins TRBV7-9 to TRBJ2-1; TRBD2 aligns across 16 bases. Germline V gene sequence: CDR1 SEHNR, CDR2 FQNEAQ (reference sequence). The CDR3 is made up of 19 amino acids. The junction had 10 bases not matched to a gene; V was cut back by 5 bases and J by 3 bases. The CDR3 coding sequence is TGTGCCAGCAGCATGGGACTAGCGGGAGGGTCCCCTAACTACAATGAGCAGTTCTTC. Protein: CASSMGLAGGSPNYNEQFF.

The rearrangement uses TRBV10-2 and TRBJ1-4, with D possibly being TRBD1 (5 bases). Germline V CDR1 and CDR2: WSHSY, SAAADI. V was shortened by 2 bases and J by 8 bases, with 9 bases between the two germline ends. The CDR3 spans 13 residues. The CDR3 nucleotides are TGCGCCAGCAGTGAGACAGGTGGGGAAAAACTGTTTTTT. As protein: CASSETGGEKLFF.

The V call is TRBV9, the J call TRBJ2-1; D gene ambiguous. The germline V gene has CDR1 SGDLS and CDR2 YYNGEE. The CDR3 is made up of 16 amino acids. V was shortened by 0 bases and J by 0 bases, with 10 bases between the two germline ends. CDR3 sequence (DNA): TGTGCCAGCAGCGTAGAACCTTCGAGCTCCTACAATGAGCAGTTCTTC. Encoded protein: CASSVEPSSSYNEQFF.

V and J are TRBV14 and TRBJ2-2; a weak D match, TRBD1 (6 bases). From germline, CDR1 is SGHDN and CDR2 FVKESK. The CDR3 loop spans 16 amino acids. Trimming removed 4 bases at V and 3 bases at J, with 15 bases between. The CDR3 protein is CASSLRPGADTGELFF. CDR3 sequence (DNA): TGTGCCAGCAGCCTGCGCCCAGGGGCGGACACCGGGGAGCTGTTTTTT.

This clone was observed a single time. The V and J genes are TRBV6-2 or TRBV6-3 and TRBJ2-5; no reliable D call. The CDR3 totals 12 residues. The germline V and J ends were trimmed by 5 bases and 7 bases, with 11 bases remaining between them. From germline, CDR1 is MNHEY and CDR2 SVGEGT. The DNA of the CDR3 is TGTGCCAGCAGTGACGCCTTCCGGACCCAGTACTTC. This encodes CASSDAFRTQYF.

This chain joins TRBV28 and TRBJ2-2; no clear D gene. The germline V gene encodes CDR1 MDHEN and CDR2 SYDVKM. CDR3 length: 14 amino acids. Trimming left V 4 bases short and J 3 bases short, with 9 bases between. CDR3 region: CASSSGRYTGELFF. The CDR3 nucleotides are TGTGCCAGCAGTTCCGGCAGGTACACCGGGGAGCTGTTTTTT.

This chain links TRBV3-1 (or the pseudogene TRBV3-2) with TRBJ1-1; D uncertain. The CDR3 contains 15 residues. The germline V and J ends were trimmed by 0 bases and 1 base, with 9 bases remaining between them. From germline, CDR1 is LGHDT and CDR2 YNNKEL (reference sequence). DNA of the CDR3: TGTGCCAGCAGCCAAGAAAGTGCAGGGAACACTGAAGCTTTCTTT. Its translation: CASSQESAGNTEAFF.

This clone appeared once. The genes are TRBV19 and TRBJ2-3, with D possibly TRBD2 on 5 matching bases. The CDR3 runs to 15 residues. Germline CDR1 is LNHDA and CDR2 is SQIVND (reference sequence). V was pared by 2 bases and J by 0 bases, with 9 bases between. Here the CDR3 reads CASSISGVSTDTQYF. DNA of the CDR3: TGTGCCAGTAGTATATCCGGGGTTAGCACAGATACGCAGTATTTT.

The CDR3 coding sequence is TGTGCCAGCAGTTTGGCAGAATATGGCTACACCTTC. Protein: CASSLAEYGYTF. The rearrangement joins TRBV12-3 or TRBV12-4 to TRBJ1-2; D is undetermined. The CDR3 is made up of 12 amino acids. Trimming left V 3 bases short and J 5 bases short, with 7 bases between.

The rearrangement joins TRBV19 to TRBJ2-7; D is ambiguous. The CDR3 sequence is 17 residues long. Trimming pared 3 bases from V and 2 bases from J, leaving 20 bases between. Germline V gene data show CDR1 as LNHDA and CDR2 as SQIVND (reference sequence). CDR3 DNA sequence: TGTGCCAGTAGTATCCGGATCACACCTCGTATCACCTACGAGCAGTACTTC. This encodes CASSIRITPRITYEQYF. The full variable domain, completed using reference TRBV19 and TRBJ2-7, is DGGITQSPKYLFRKEGQNVTLSCEQNLNHDAMYWYRQDPGQGLRLIYYSQIVNDFQKGDIAEGYSVSREKKESFPLTVTSAQKNPTAFYLCASSIRITPRITYEQYFGPGTRLTVT.

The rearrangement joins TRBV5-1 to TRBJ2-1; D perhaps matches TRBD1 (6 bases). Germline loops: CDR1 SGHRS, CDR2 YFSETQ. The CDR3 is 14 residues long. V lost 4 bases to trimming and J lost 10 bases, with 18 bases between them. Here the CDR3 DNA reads TGCGCCAGCAGCAGTATTACAGGGATACGGGAGCAGTTCTTC. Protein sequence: CASSSITGIREQFF.

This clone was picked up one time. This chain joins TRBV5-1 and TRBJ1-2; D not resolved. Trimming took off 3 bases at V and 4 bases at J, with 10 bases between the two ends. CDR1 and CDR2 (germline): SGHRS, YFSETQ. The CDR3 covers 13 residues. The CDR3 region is CASSYGRTYGYTF. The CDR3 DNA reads TGCGCCAGCAGCTACGGGCGAACCTATGGCTACACCTTC.

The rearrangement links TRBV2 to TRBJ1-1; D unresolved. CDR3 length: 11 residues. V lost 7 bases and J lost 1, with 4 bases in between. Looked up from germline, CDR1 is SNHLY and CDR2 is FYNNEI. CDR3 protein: CASKGNTEAFF. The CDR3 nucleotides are TGTGCCAGCAAAGGGAACACTGAAGCTTTCTTT.

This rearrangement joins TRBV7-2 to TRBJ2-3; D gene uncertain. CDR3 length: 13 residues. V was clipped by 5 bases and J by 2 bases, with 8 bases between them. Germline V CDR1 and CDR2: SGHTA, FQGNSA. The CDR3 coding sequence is TGTGCCAGCAGCATAGGCTACACAGATACGCAGTATTTT. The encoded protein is CASSIGYTDTQYF.

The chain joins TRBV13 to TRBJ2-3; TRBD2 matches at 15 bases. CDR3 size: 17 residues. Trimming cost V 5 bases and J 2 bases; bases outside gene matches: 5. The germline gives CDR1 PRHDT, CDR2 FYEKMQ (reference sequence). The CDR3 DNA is TGTGCCAGCAGCGGGGGACTAGCGGGAGGTACCACAGATACGCAGTATTTT. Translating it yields CASSGGLAGGTTDTQYF.

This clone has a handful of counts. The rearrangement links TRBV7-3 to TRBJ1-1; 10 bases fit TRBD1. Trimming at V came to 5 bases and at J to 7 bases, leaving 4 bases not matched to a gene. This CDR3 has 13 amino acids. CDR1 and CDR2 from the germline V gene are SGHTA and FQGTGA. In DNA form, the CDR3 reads TGTGCCAGCAGCGACAGGGGGCGGGATGAAGCTTTCTTT. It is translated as CASSDRGRDEAFF.

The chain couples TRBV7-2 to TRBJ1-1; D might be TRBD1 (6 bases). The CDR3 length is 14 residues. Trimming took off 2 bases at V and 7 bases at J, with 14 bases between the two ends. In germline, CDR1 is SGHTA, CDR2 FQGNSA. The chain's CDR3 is CASSLKGGGSEAFF. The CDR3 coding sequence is TGTGCCAGCAGCTTAAAAGGGGGAGGGAGTGAAGCTTTCTTT.

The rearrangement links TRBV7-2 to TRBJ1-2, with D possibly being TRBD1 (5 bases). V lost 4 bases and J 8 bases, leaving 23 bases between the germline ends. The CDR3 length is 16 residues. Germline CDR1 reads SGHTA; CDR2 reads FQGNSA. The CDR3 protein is CASSSHSRTGPGGYTF. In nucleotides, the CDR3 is TGTGCCAGCAGCTCTCACTCAAGGACCGGTCCAGGGGGCTACACCTTC.

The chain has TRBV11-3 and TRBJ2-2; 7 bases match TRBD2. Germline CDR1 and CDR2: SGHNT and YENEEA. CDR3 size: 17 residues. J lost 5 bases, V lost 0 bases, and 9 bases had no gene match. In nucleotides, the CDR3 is TGTGCCAGCAGCTTAGATAATTGGTCGGGGGGAACCGGGGAGCTGTTTTTT. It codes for CASSLDNWSGGTGELFF. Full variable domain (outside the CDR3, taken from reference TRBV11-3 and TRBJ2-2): EAGVVQSPRYKIIEKKQPVAFWCNPISGHNTLYWYLQNLGQGPELLIRYENEEAVDDSQLPKDRFSAERLKGVDSTLKIQPAELGDSAVYLCASSLDNWSGGTGELFFGEGSRLTVL.

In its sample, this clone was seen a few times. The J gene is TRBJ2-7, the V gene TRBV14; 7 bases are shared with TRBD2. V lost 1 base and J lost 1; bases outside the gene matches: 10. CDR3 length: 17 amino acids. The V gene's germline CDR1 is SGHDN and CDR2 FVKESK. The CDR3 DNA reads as TGTGCCAGCAGCCAAGGCATTCTATTGGGGGGGTCCTACGAGCAGTACTTC. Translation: CASSQGILLGGSYEQYF.

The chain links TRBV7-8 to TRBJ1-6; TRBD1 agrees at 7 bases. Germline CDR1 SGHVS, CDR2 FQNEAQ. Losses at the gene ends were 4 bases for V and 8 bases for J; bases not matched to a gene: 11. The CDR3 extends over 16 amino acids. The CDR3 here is CASSSRGDSGHSPLHF. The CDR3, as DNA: TGTGCCAGCAGCTCTCGTGGGGACAGCGGACATTCACCCCTCCACTTT.

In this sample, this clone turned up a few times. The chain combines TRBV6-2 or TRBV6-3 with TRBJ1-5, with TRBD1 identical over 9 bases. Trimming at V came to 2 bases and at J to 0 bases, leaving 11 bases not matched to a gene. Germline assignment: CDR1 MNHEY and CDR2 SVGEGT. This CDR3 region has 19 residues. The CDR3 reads CASSYEPGQGQSSNQPQHF. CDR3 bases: TGTGCCAGCAGTTACGAGCCGGGACAGGGACAAAGTAGCAATCAGCCCCAGCATTTT.

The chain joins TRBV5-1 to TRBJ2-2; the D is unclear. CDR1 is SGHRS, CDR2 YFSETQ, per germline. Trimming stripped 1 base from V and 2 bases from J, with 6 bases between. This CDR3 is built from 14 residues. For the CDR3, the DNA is TGCGCCAGCAGCTTGCTCCATAACACCGGGGAGCTGTTTTTT. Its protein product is CASSLLHNTGELFF.

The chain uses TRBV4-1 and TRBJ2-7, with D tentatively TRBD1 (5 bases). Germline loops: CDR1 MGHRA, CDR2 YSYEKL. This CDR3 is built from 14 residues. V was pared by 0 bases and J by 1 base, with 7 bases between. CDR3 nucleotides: TGCGCCAGCAGCCAAGAACCAGGGTCCTACGAGCAGTACTTC. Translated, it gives CASSQEPGSYEQYF.